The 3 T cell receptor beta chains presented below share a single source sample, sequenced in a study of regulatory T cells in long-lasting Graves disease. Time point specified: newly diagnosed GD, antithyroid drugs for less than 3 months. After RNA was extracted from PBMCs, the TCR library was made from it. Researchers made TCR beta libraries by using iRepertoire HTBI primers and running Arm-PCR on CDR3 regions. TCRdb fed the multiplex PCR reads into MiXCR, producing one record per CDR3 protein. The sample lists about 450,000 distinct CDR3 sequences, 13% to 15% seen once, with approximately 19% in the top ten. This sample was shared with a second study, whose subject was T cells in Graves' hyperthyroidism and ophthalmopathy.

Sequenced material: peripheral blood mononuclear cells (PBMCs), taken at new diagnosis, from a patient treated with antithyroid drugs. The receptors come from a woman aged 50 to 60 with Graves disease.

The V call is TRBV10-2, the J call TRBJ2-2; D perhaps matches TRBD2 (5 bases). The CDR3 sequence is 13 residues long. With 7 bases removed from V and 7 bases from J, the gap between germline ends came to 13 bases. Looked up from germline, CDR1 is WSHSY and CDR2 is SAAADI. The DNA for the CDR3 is TGCGCCAGCAAACTAGTTGGTTTCGGGGAGCTGTTTTTT. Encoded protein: CASKLVGFGELFF.

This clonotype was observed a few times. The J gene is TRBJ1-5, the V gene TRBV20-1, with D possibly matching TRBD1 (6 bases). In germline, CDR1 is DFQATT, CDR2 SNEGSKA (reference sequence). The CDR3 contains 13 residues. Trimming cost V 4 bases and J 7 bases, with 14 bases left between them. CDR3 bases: TGCAGTGCTAACTCACAGGGCGGACAGCCCCAGCATTTT. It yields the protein CSANSQGGQPQHF.

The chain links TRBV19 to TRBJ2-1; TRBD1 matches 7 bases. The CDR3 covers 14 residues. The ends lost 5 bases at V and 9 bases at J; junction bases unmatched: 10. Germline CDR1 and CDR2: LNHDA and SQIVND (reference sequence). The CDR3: CASSSDRVGSEQFF. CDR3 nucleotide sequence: TGTGCCAGTAGTTCTGACAGGGTAGGGAGTGAGCAGTTCTTC. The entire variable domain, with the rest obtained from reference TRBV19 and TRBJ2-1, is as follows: DGGITQSPKYLFRKEGQNVTLSCEQNLNHDAMYWYRQDPGQGLRLIYYSQIVNDFQKGDIAEGYSVSREKKESFPLTVTSAQKNPTAFYLCASSSDRVGSEQFFGPGTRLTVL.